These 30 T cell receptor beta chains came from one sample sequenced in a study of long-term antiretroviral therapy in people with HIV. Survey level was the resolution at which the v3.0 immunoSEQ assay ran. Repertoires were generated with immunoSEQ multiplex PCR, while TCRdb's copy carries only in-frame clones and drops some. The sample records about 21,000 clones, about four fifths being singletons. The source was unsorted PBMCs, collected 0.1 years before starting antiretroviral therapy. Every receptor here comes from a man aged 40-55 years with HIV.

This clone has a handful of counts. This chain uses TRBV2 with TRBJ2-7; D possibly uses TRBD1 or TRBD2 (5 bases each). Germline loops: CDR1 SNHLY, CDR2 FYNNEI. The CDR3 is 12 amino acids. V lost 8 bases and J 5 bases, leaving 13 bases between the germline ends. The CDR3 DNA reads as TGTGCCAGCCATGGGACCCGGCACGAGCAGTACTTC. The encoded protein is CASHGTRHEQYF.

The chain combines TRBV5-1 with TRBJ2-2; D tentatively fits TRBD1 or TRBD2 (6 bases each). Germline loops: CDR1 SGHRS, CDR2 YFSETQ. The CDR3 is 14 residues long. V was clipped by 6 bases and J by 5 bases, with 14 bases between them. CDR3 DNA: TGCGCCAGCAATTCAGAAGGGGGGACCGGGGAGCTGTTTTTT. Translating gives CASNSEGGTGELFF.

This clone was counted a single time. The V and J genes are TRBV5-4 and TRBJ2-5, with D uncertain. The CDR3 contains 11 residues. Trimming took off 2 bases at V and 5 bases at J, with 4 bases between the two ends. The germline gives CDR1 SGHNT, CDR2 YYREEE (reference sequence). The CDR3 DNA reads as TGTGCCAGCAGCTTACTCGAGACCCAGTACTTC. This sequence encodes CASSLLETQYF.

This sequence joins TRBV18 and TRBJ1-2; 9 positions agree with TRBD1. The V gene end was trimmed by 3 bases and the J gene end by 5 bases; junction bases not matched to a gene: 7. In germline, CDR1 is KGHSH, CDR2 LQKENI. CDR3 length: 15 residues. The CDR3, as DNA: TGTGCCAGCTCACCGTTGGGACAGGGAGTTTATGGCTACACCTTC. This translates into CASSPLGQGVYGYTF.

The chain links TRBV10-2 to TRBJ1-1; tentative D call: TRBD1 (5 bases). CDR3 length equals 14 residues. Germline V lookup: CDR1 WSHSY, CDR2 SAAADI. Trimming shortened V by 6 bases and J by 4 bases, and 15 bases separated the two germline ends. The CDR3, as DNA: TGCGCCAGCAGCCGTCAGGGAGGGACCACTGAAGCTTTCTTT. This codes for CASSRQGGTTEAFF.

The chain links TRBV5-6 to TRBJ2-5; TRBD1 matches 10 bases. CDR3 length: 16 residues. V lost 0 bases and J lost 1; bases outside the gene matches: 3. CDR1 and CDR2 from the germline V gene are SGHDT and YYEEEE. The CDR3 region is CASSLGWTGGQETQYF. As DNA, the CDR3 is TGTGCCAGCAGCTTGGGATGGACAGGGGGCCAAGAGACCCAGTACTTC.

This chain connects TRBV27 to TRBJ2-5, with D possibly called TRBD1 or TRBD2 (9 bases each). The CDR3 length is 16 residues. V dropped 0 bases and J dropped 8 bases, with 19 bases sitting between them. Per germline, CDR1 MNHEY and CDR2 SMNVEV (reference sequence). The CDR3 bases are TGTGCCAGCAGTTTATCCGGGACAGGGCGGGAGGGTACCCAGTACTTC. Protein sequence: CASSLSGTGREGTQYF.

V usage is TRBV29-1 and J usage is TRBJ1-1, with no clear D. Germline V gene sequence: CDR1 SQVTM, CDR2 ANQGSEA. The CDR3 runs 13 residues. The V end was cut by 6 bases, the J end by 10 bases, with 21 bases between. CDR3 DNA: TGCAGCGTAGGAGGTCCCCGGGAGGGAGTAGCTTTCTTT. Translated, it gives CSVGGPREGVAFF.

There are a few counts of this clone. This CDR3 reads CASSLSQFYTGELFF. DNA of the CDR3: TGTGCCAGCAGTTTAAGTCAGTTTTACACCGGGGAGCTGTTTTTT. The gene calls are TRBV28 and TRBJ2-2; D not resolved. V was trimmed by 2 bases and J by 3 bases, leaving 10 bases between them. There are 15 residues in the CDR3. The germline V gene encodes CDR1 MDHEN and CDR2 SYDVKM. The full variable domain, in which reference TRBV28 and TRBJ2-2 provide the parts outside the CDR3, is DVKVTQSSRYLVKRTGEKVFLECVQDMDHENMFWYRQDPGLGLRLIYFSYDVKMKEKGDIPEGYSVSREKKERFSLILESASTNQTSMYLCASSLSQFYTGELFFGEGSRLTVL.

There are a few counts of this clone. This chain connects TRBV21-1 to TRBJ2-7. TRBV21-1 represents a pseudogene. The CDR3 runs to 15 residues. CDR3 nucleotide sequence: TGTGCCAGCAGCAAGTCATCGGGACCGCGATGCGAGCAGTACTTC. Amino acid sequence: CASSKSSGPRCEQYF.

The chain links TRBV5-4 to TRBJ1-1, with D unclear. V was cut by 4 bases and J by 1 base, with 8 bases left in between. Germline V gene sequence: CDR1 SGHNT, CDR2 YYREEE (reference sequence). The CDR3 runs to 13 residues. The CDR3 spells CASSGWGNTEAFF. The CDR3 bases are TGTGCCAGCAGCGGATGGGGGAACACTGAAGCTTTCTTT.

V gene TRBV7-7 combines with J gene TRBJ2-1, with 8 bases aligning to TRBD1. The CDR3 sequence is 15 residues long. The germline gives CDR1 SSHAT, CDR2 FNYEAQ (reference sequence). V gave up 0 bases and J gave up 7 bases; unmatched junction bases: 5. CDR3: CASSLAAGGLNEQFF. Here the CDR3 DNA reads TGTGCCAGCAGCTTAGCGGCAGGGGGCCTAAATGAGCAGTTCTTC.

CDR3 amino acids: CASSLRPLNTGELFF. DNA for the CDR3: TGTGCCAGCAGCTTACGACCCTTAAACACCGGGGAGCTGTTTTTT. The chain employs TRBV11-2 and TRBJ2-2; unclear D gene. The germline gives CDR1 SGHAT, CDR2 FQNNGV. The CDR3 is made up of 15 amino acids. The germline V and J ends were trimmed by 2 bases and 2 bases, with 9 bases remaining between them.

The chain combines TRBV4-3 with TRBJ2-2; maybe TRBD1 (6 bases). V lost 5 bases to trimming and J lost 5 bases, with 12 bases between them. Germline V gene lookup returns CDR1 LGHNA and CDR2 YSLEER. This CDR3 is built from 14 residues. The CDR3 protein is CASSFTGITGELFF. In nucleotides, the CDR3 is TGCGCCAGCAGCTTTACAGGGATTACCGGGGAGCTGTTTTTT.

The chain couples TRBV6-5 to TRBJ2-7; 9 nucleotides line up with TRBD2. Germline trimming cut 2 bases from V and 7 bases from J; bases unmatched to any gene: 12. Germline V gene data show CDR1 as MNHEY and CDR2 as SVGAGI. The CDR3 extends over 16 amino acids. CDR3 sequence reads: CASSYAGAGGPEEQYF. CDR3 bases: TGTGCCAGCAGTTACGCCGGGGCGGGGGGGCCGGAGGAGCAGTACTTC.

CDR3 loop: CASSGTSGGNQPQHF. The DNA of the CDR3 is TGTGCCAGCAGCGGGACATCCGGGGGCAATCAGCCCCAGCATTTT. J is TRBJ1-5 and V is TRBV27, with a weak D call TRBD1 (6 bases). This CDR3 comprises 15 residues. Germline CDR1 is MNHEY and CDR2 is SMNVEV (reference sequence). Trimming cost V 6 bases and J 2 bases, with 14 bases left between them.

J is TRBJ2-2 and V is TRBV6-5, with TRBD2 matching 8 bases. CDR3 size: 15 residues. The V gene end was trimmed by 8 bases and the J gene end by 7 bases; junction bases not matched to a gene: 12. In germline, CDR1 is MNHEY, CDR2 SVGAGI. For the CDR3, the DNA is TGTGCCAGCGTCCCGGGACTAGGGGAATTCGGGGAGCTGTTTTTT. Amino acids: CASVPGLGEFGELFF.

This clone was counted a single time. CDR3: CASSPETGDGYTF. In nucleotides, the CDR3 is TGTGCCAGCAGCCCTGAAACGGGAGATGGCTACACCTTC. J is TRBJ1-2 and V is TRBV13; D gene uncertain. Trimming removed 5 bases from V and 6 bases from J, with 13 bases in between. This CDR3 has 13 amino acids. The germline V gene has CDR1 PRHDT and CDR2 FYEKMQ (reference sequence).

CDR3 DNA sequence: TGTGCCAGCAGCCTCGACCAGCGAGGAGAGACCCAGTACTTC. It encodes CASSLDQRGETQYF. This sequence joins TRBV5-4 and TRBJ2-5; D is uncertain. Germline lookup yields CDR1 SGHNT and CDR2 YYREEE (reference sequence). The CDR3 sequence is 14 residues long. V was trimmed by 4 bases and J by 4 bases, leaving 14 bases between them.

The chain joins TRBV27 to TRBJ2-7; 7 bases map to TRBD1. The CDR3 spans 14 residues. The germline CDR1 and CDR2 sequences are MNHEY and SMNVEV (reference sequence). The trim removed 6 bases at V and 2 bases at J, leaving 7 bases unmatched. The CDR3 nucleotides are TGTGCCAGCAGAGTCGACAGGGCAGCCTACGAGCAGTACTTC. Its translation: CASRVDRAAYEQYF.

The chain uses TRBV6-1 and TRBJ2-3; D uncertain. Looked up from germline, CDR1 is MNHNS and CDR2 is SASEGT. Trimming took off 4 bases at V and 6 bases at J, with 11 bases between the two ends. The CDR3 runs 13 residues. CDR3 nucleotides: TGTGCCAGCAGTGGAGGTCATCGGGATACGCAGTATTTT. Its translation: CASSGGHRDTQYF.

The gene calls are TRBV7-8 and TRBJ2-2; the match to TRBD2 covers 9 bases. Germline CDR1 and CDR2: SGHVS and FQNEAQ. The length of the CDR3 is 18 residues. The J segment lost 0 bases and the V segment lost 1 base, leaving 6 bases of the junction unmatched. The CDR3 nucleotides are TGTGCCAGCAGCTTAGTCCCCGCGGGGGGGTCGAACACCGGGGAGCTGTTTTTT. Amino acid sequence: CASSLVPAGGSNTGELFF.

The chain recombines TRBV5-6 with TRBJ2-6; weak D call: TRBD1 (5 bases). This CDR3 contains 16 residues. The germline V gene has CDR1 SGHDT and CDR2 YYEEEE. V gave up 1 base and J gave up 0 bases, with 8 bases separating them. CDR3 residues: CASSLRTSSGANVLTF. The CDR3 DNA reads as TGTGCCAGCAGCTTGCGGACAAGCTCTGGGGCCAACGTCCTGACTTTC.

The rearrangement joins TRBV19 to TRBJ2-3; TRBD1 agrees at 10 bases. From germline, CDR1 is LNHDA and CDR2 SQIVND (reference sequence). The V segment lost 3 bases and the J segment 3 bases; nucleotides outside the gene matches: 3. This CDR3 has 15 amino acids. CDR3 bases: TGTGCCAGTAGTATTCAGGACAGGGGGACAGATACGCAGTATTTT. Residues: CASSIQDRGTDTQYF.

This clone showed up just once. The chain recombines TRBV4-3 with TRBJ1-2, with 8 bases lining up with TRBD1. The length of the CDR3 is 14 residues. The germline V gene has CDR1 LGHNA and CDR2 YSLEER. Losses at the gene ends were 3 bases for V and 2 bases for J; bases not matched to a gene: 2. The CDR3 sequence: CASSQDRENYGYTF. In nucleotides, the CDR3 is TGCGCCAGCAGCCAGGACAGGGAAAACTATGGCTACACCTTC.

J is TRBJ2-1 and V is TRBV4-3; the D call may be TRBD1 or TRBD2 (5 bases each). Germline lookup yields CDR1 LGHNA and CDR2 YSLEER. Trimming shortened V by 3 bases and J by 9 bases, and 12 bases separated the two germline ends. This CDR3 region has 13 residues. This CDR3 is CASSHRELGEQFF. CDR3 bases: TGCGCCAGCAGCCACAGGGAGTTGGGTGAGCAGTTCTTC.

This CDR3 is CAISESASGGYEQYF. The CDR3 DNA follows: TGTGCCATCAGTGAGTCGGCTAGCGGGGGCTACGAGCAGTACTTC. V is TRBV10-3 and J is TRBJ2-7; 10 bases fit TRBD2. V lost 0 bases and J lost 3; bases outside the gene matches: 2. The CDR3 length is 15 residues. The germline CDR1 and CDR2 sequences are ENHRY and SYGVKD.

The rearrangement uses TRBV6-5 and TRBJ2-3; 9 bases align to TRBD2. The CDR3 consists of 16 residues. Germline CDR1 reads MNHEY; CDR2 reads SVGAGI. The J segment lost 4 bases and the V segment lost 0 bases, leaving 5 bases of the junction unmatched. CDR3 sequence reads: CASSYSSGGISDTQYF. The CDR3, as DNA: TGTGCCAGCAGTTACTCTAGCGGGGGAATTTCAGATACGCAGTATTTT.

This chain links TRBV7-2 with TRBJ1-2; 8 bases line up with TRBD1. V dropped 2 bases and J dropped 7; count of bases not matched to a gene: 3. Per the germline V gene, CDR1 is SGHTA and CDR2 is FQGNSA. This CDR3 region has 13 residues. In DNA form, the CDR3 reads TGTGCCAGCAGCTTACAGACAGGGGTTGGCTACACCTTC. This codes for CASSLQTGVGYTF.

This clone has just a few counts. This chain's CDR3 is CASINRGPYEQYF. CDR3 nucleotide sequence: TGTGCCAGCATAAACAGGGGGCCCTACGAGCAGTACTTC. The chain is built from TRBV5-6 and TRBJ2-7; 9 nucleotides align to TRBD1. Trimming at V came to 6 bases and at J to 2 bases, leaving 3 bases not matched to a gene. Per the germline V gene, CDR1 is SGHDT and CDR2 is YYEEEE. The CDR3 loop spans 13 amino acids.